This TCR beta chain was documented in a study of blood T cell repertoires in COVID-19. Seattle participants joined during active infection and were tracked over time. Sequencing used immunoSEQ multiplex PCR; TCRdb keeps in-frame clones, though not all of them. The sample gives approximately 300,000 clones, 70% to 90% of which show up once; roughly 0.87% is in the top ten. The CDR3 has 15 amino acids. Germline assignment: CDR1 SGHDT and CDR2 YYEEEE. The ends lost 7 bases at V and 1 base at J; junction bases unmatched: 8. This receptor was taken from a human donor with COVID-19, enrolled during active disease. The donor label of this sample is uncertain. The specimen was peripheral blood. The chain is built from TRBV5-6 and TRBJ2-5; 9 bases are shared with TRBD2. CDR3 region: CASAPSGRFQETQYF. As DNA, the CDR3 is TGTGCCAGCGCCCCCAGCGGGAGGTTCCAAGAGACCCAGTACTTC.